Each of the 20 T cell receptor beta chains below was sequenced from the same sample in a study of T-cell memory formation after mild COVID-19. Via MiXCR, TCRdb re-called the 5' RACE reads, giving one row per CDR3 protein. Found here are over 130,000 distinct CDR3 sequences, 11% to 15% of them singletons; the top ten hold roughly 28%. Sequencing used PBMCs or a T cell subset sorted from them (not recorded which). Receptor source: an adult woman who had mild COVID-19 (a few samples of this study predate the infection). Cell type and time point are not known.

For this clonotype: Since a much larger clone is just one base distant, this may be a read error. This rearrangement joins TRBV12-3 or TRBV12-4 to TRBJ2-3; no firm D call. This CDR3 contains 11 residues. Trimming took off 3 bases at V and 5 bases at J, with 3 bases between the two ends. CDR3 residues: CASSFRDTQYF. The DNA of the CDR3 is TGTGCCAGCAGTTTTAGAGATACGCAGTATTTT.

The chain joins TRBV7-3 to TRBJ2-3, with TRBD2 identical over 9 bases. The CDR3 has 15 amino acids. The ends lost 6 bases at V and 6 bases at J; junction bases unmatched: 10. Germline values: CDR1 SGHTA, CDR2 FQGTGA. The CDR3 sequence: CASSTGTSLGDTQYF. In DNA, the CDR3 is TGTGCCAGCAGTACCGGGACTAGCTTGGGTGATACGCAGTATTTT.

The V call is TRBV4-1, the J call TRBJ1-5, with TRBD1 matching over 7 bases. The V gene end was trimmed by 1 base and the J gene end by 5 bases; junction bases not matched to a gene: 8. The CDR3 has 16 amino acids. In germline, CDR1 is MGHRA, CDR2 YSYEKL. The chain's CDR3 is CASSQVFRDSYQPQHF. CDR3 DNA: TGCGCCAGCAGCCAAGTTTTCCGGGACAGTTATCAGCCCCAGCATTTT.

The rearrangement uses TRBV6-4 and TRBJ2-4; no clear D. This CDR3 contains 16 residues. From germline, CDR1 is MRHNA and CDR2 SNTAGT. V lost 3 bases and J lost 0, with 12 bases in between. CDR3 in DNA: TGTGCCAGCAGTGATTTGGGGTGGGGAGCCAAAAACATTCAGTACTTC. Amino acids: CASSDLGWGAKNIQYF.

This clonotype was found a few times. This chain uses TRBV11-2 with TRBJ1-2; no definite D call. Trimming removed 0 bases from V and 2 bases from J, with 13 bases in between. Per the germline V gene, CDR1 is SGHAT and CDR2 is FQNNGV. This CDR3 contains 16 residues. CDR3 sequence: CASSLDLIQVNYGYTF. CDR3 sequence (DNA): TGTGCCAGCAGCTTAGATCTTATACAAGTCAACTATGGCTACACCTTC. Full variable domain (remainder filled in from reference TRBV11-2 and TRBJ1-2): EAGVAQSPRYKIIEKRQSVAFWCNPISGHATLYWYQQILGQGPKLLIQFQNNGVVDDSQLPKDRFSAERLKGVDSTLKIQPAKLEDSAVYLCASSLDLIQVNYGYTFGSGTRLTVV.

This clonotype has more than one count but fewer than ten. The V and J genes are TRBV3-1 and TRBJ1-1; no clear D gene. Per the germline V gene, CDR1 is LGHDT and CDR2 is YNNKEL (reference sequence). The CDR3 is made up of 13 amino acids. V gave up 5 bases and J gave up 5 bases, with 12 bases separating them. CDR3 nucleotides: TGTGCCAGCAGCTTCTTTCTAGGGACTGAAGCTTTCTTT. It yields the protein CASSFFLGTEAFF.

This clonotype appeared many times. The CDR3 DNA sequence: TGCAGCGTTGTTAGACAGGGGGGCTACACCTTC. It specifies CSVVRQGGYTF. The chain joins TRBV29-1 to TRBJ1-2; 8 nucleotides line up with TRBD1. The CDR3 length is 11 residues. J lost 8 bases, V lost 4 bases, and 3 bases had no gene match. Germline assignment: CDR1 SQVTM and CDR2 ANQGSEA.

The chain's CDR3 is CSVLGGLSGYGYTF. The CDR3 DNA follows: TGCAGCGTTTTGGGGGGACTGAGTGGCTATGGCTACACCTTC. The genes are TRBV29-1 and TRBJ1-2; maybe TRBD1 (5 bases). The germline gives CDR1 SQVTM, CDR2 ANQGSEA. This CDR3 comprises 14 residues. V was trimmed by 5 bases and J by 4 bases, leaving 17 bases between them.

V is TRBV5-1 and J is TRBJ2-3; D is possibly TRBD2 (5 bases). Per germline, CDR1 SGHRS and CDR2 YFSETQ. V was shortened by 4 bases and J by 5 bases, with 8 bases between the two germline ends. The CDR3 runs to 12 residues. The CDR3 sequence: CASSPEVDTQYF. The CDR3 DNA reads TGCGCCAGCAGCCCGGAGGTAGATACGCAGTATTTT.

This clonotype was seen a handful of times. The chain combines TRBV14 with TRBJ2-1, with D possibly TRBD2 on 5 matching bases. V lost 4 bases and J lost 4, with 20 bases in between. Germline lookup yields CDR1 SGHDN and CDR2 FVKESK. There are 17 residues in the CDR3. CDR3 in DNA: TGTGCCAGCAGCCCGACTATATCCCCGAACTTGTACAATGAGCAGTTCTTC. This codes for CASSPTISPNLYNEQFF. Full variable domain (outside the CDR3, taken from reference TRBV14 and TRBJ2-1): EAGVTQFPSHSVIEKGQTVTLRCDPISGHDNLYWYRRVMGKEIKFLLHFVKESKQDESGMPNNRFLAERTGGTYSTLKVQPAELEDSGVYFCASSPTISPNLYNEQFFGPGTRLTVL.

This chain uses TRBV6-5 with TRBJ1-3; D uncertain. The CDR3 contains 16 residues. CDR1 and CDR2 from the germline V gene are MNHEY and SVGAGI. Trimming took off 4 bases at V and 0 bases at J, with 13 bases between the two ends. The CDR3 is CASSSPLVSSGNTIYF. The CDR3 DNA is TGTGCCAGCAGTTCCCCGCTCGTTTCCTCTGGAAACACCATATATTTT.

The V call is TRBV6-2 or TRBV6-3, the J call TRBJ2-7; 8 bases fit TRBD2. Germline lookup yields CDR1 MNHEY and CDR2 SVGEGT. This CDR3 has 18 amino acids. With 5 bases clipped from V and 7 bases from J, the junction kept 22 bases outside the gene matches. CDR3 loop: CASSKGPSGLSISEEQYF. The CDR3 nucleotides read TGTGCCAGCAGTAAAGGTCCTAGCGGGCTTTCTATATCCGAAGAGCAGTACTTC.

The J gene is TRBJ2-1, the V gene TRBV29-1; the D is unclear. V was pared by 3 bases and J by 0 bases, with 6 bases between. CDR3 length: 13 amino acids. Germline V lookup: CDR1 SQVTM, CDR2 ANQGSEA. The CDR3 bases are TGCAGCGTTGAGTTCCACTCCTACAATGAGCAGTTCTTC. Its translation is CSVEFHSYNEQFF.

The sample holds a few counts of this clonotype. This rearrangement joins TRBV23-1 to TRBJ2-3; 7 bases are shared with TRBD2. TRBV23-1 is filed as an ORF, its function uncertain. V trimming: 6 bases; J trimming: 2 bases; junction bases outside the gene matches: 14. The CDR3 loop spans 17 amino acids. In DNA, the CDR3 is TGCGCCAGCAGCCCTGGTGGACTAGGACGAAACACAGATACGCAGTATTTT. Protein: CASSPGGLGRNTDTQYF.

The genes are TRBV6-5 and TRBJ1-6; tentatively, D is TRBD1 (6 bases). Trimming stripped 2 bases from V and 0 bases from J, with 11 bases between. Germline CDR1 MNHEY, CDR2 SVGAGI. This CDR3 has 17 residues. The CDR3: CASSYGQGSSYNSPLHF. The CDR3 DNA reads TGTGCCAGCAGTTACGGGCAGGGGAGCTCCTATAATTCACCCCTCCACTTT.

Only a few counts were recorded for this clonotype. The chain uses TRBV4-1 and TRBJ2-3, with 11 bases fitting TRBD2. CDR3 size: 17 residues. V dropped 4 bases and J dropped 6; count of bases not matched to a gene: 12. Germline CDR1 and CDR2: MGHRA and YSYEKL. This chain's CDR3 is CASSLLGTSGLEDTQYF. The DNA of the CDR3 is TGCGCCAGCAGCCTCCTCGGGACTAGCGGCCTCGAGGATACGCAGTATTTT.

The gene calls are TRBV12-3 or TRBV12-4 and TRBJ2-7, with D possibly being TRBD1 (6 bases). The CDR3 runs 14 residues. The V end lost 4 bases, the J end lost 2 bases, and 12 bases lay between the germline ends. The CDR3 here is CASSWTDLPYEQYF. The CDR3 DNA follows: TGTGCCAGCAGTTGGACAGACCTTCCCTACGAGCAGTACTTC.

The gene calls are TRBV12-3 or TRBV12-4 and TRBJ2-7; 11 bases are shared with TRBD1. This CDR3 is 15 amino acids long. J lost 5 bases, V lost 7 bases, and 10 bases had no gene match. The CDR3 DNA reads as TGTGCCAGCACGGGCCGGGACAGGGGGTACGACGAGCAGTACTTC. Protein sequence: CASTGRDRGYDEQYF.

The genes are TRBV24-1 and TRBJ1-2; 10 bases match TRBD1. CDR3 length: 16 residues. CDR1 and CDR2 (germline): KGHDR, SFDVKD. J was trimmed by 3 bases and V by 2 bases; bases with no gene match: 5. The CDR3 spells CATSDSGQGVYYGYTF. CDR3 coding DNA: TGTGCCACCAGTGATTCCGGACAGGGGGTATACTATGGCTACACCTTC.

The chain joins TRBV4-2 to TRBJ2-7; 10 nucleotides agree with TRBD1. The CDR3 spans 14 residues. Germline V gene lookup returns CDR1 LGHNA and CDR2 YNFKEQ. J gave up 5 bases and V 4 bases, and 5 bases lay outside the gene matches. The CDR3, as DNA: TGTGCCAGCAGCCTCCCCGGGACAGGGGACGAGCAGTACTTC. Translation: CASSLPGTGDEQYF.